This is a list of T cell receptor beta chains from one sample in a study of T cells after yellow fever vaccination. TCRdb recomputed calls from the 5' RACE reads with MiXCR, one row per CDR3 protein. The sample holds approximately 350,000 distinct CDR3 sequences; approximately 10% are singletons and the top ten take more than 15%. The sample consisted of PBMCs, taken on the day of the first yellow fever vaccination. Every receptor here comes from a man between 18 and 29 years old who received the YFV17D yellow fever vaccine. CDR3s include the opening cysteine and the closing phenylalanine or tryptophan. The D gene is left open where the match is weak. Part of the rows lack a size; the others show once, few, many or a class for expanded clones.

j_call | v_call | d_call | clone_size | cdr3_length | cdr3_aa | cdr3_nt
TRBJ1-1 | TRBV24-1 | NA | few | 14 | CATSLHSGNTEAFF | TGTGCCACCAGTCTCCACAGTGGGAACACTGAAGCTTTCTTT
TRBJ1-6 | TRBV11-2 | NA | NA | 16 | CASSLATGGLGSPLHF | TGTGCCAGCAGCTTAGCGACCGGGGGATTAGGTTCACCCCTCCACTTT
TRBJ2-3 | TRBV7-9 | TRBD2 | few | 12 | CVASGSTDTQYF | TGTGTGGCTAGCGGGAGCACAGATACGCAGTATTTT
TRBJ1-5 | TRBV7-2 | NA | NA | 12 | CASSPLGQPQHF | TGTGCCAGCAGCCCCCTCGGTCAGCCCCAGCATTTT
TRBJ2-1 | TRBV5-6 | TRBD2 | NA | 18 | CASSLGLAGGKPYNEQFF | TGTGCCAGCAGCTTGGGACTAGCGGGGGGCAAGCCCTACAATGAGCAGTTCTTC
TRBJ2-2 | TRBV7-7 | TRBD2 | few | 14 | CASSLNPGGGELFF | TGTGCCAGCAGCTTAAATCCGGGAGGCGGGGAGCTGTTTTTT
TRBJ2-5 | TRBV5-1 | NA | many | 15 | CASSLAAGIQETQYF | TGCGCCAGCAGCTTGGCCGCGGGGATCCAAGAGACCCAGTACTTC
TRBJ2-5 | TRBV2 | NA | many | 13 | CASKGKWLETQYF | TGTGCCAGCAAGGGGAAATGGCTAGAGACCCAGTACTTC
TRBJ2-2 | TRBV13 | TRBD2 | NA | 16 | CASSPMRGLDTGELFF | TGTGCCAGCAGCCCCATGCGGGGGTTGGACACCGGGGAGCTGTTTTTT
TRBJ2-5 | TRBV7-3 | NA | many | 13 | CASSLQRSETQYF | TGTGCCAGCAGCCTGCAGCGATCAGAGACCCAGTACTTC
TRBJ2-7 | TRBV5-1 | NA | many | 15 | CASSLASGSSYEQYF | TGCGCCAGCAGCTTGGCTTCGGGGAGCTCCTACGAGCAGTACTTC